What follows are 4 T cell receptor beta chains derived from one specimen sequenced in a study of blood T cell repertoires in COVID-19. Libraries were prepared by immunoSEQ multiplex PCR; TCRdb keeps only in-frame clonotypes and omits some of them. This table has 350,000 to 450,000 clones, 85% appearing once. Sequenced input: peripheral blood. These receptor sequences come from a young woman with acute or convalescent COVID-19.

The V call is TRBV24-1, the J call TRBJ1-1, with 9 bases aligning to TRBD1. This CDR3 region has 14 residues. The germline gives CDR1 KGHDR, CDR2 SFDVKD. The V segment lost 9 bases and the J segment 0 bases; nucleotides outside the gene matches: 4. In DNA, the CDR3 is TGTGCCACCGCCACAGGGGGCCTGAACACTGAAGCTTTCTTT. Translating gives CATATGGLNTEAFF.

This clone showed up just a few times. This chain connects TRBV9 to TRBJ2-3, with 12 nucleotides matching TRBD2. The junction had 9 bases not matched to a gene; V was cut back by 4 bases and J by 6 bases. CDR1 is SGDLS, CDR2 YYNGEE, per germline. The CDR3 sequence is 16 residues long. CDR3 region: CASSPPSGRALDTQYF. The CDR3 DNA reads as TGTGCCAGCAGCCCCCCTAGCGGGAGGGCCCTTGATACGCAGTATTTT.

The chain has TRBV6-5 and TRBJ1-4, with 8 positions matching TRBD1. The V segment lost 5 bases and the J segment 2 bases; nucleotides outside the gene matches: 4. CDR1 MNHEY and CDR2 SVGAGI come from the germline V gene. The CDR3 runs to 15 residues. CDR3 sequence reads: CASSINRGTNEKLFF. CDR3 in DNA: TGTGCCAGCAGTATCAACAGGGGGACTAATGAAAAACTGTTTTTT.

This clone occurred once. This chain connects TRBV6-5 to TRBJ2-3; 9 bases map to TRBD2. Germline V gives CDR1 MNHEY, CDR2 SVGAGI. Trimming at V came to 0 bases and at J to 2 bases, leaving 3 bases not matched to a gene. The CDR3 is 16 residues long. CDR3 nucleotides: TGTGCCAGCAGTTACTCCACGGGACTAGCCACAGATACGCAGTATTTT. Translated: CASSYSTGLATDTQYF.